This T cell receptor (beta chain) was sequenced in a study of T-cell reconstitution after alpha-beta-depleted transplantation in children. TCRbeta library construction was performed incorporating unique molecular identifiers. TCRdb independently ran MiXCR on the PCR reads; one entry per CDR3 protein. Among about 690,000 distinct CDR3 sequences listed, 16% were seen once. The source is a human donor who donated a stem cell graft to a child with acute myeloid leukemia. The sample in question was PBMCs from the stem cell graft donor, obtained from the stem cell graft.

The CDR3 region is CATRGAGDNEQFF. CDR3 DNA sequence: TGTGCCACCCGGGGGGCCGGGGACAATGAGCAGTTCTTC. The chain has TRBV24-1 and TRBJ2-1; D possibly corresponds to TRBD2 (7 bases). The V and J ends lost 9 bases and 5 bases respectively, with 13 bases between them. Germline V gene sequence: CDR1 KGHDR, CDR2 SFDVKD. The CDR3 runs to 13 residues.